What follows describes a single T cell receptor (beta chain). This clonotype was observed a single time. Its antigen is still unknown. No per-base quality is available; no much larger clone lies one base away. One read alone provides weak support. The axillary draining lymph nodes of breast cancer patients were the source of the lymph node samples. The germline V and J ends show losses of 6 bases and 9 bases respectively, and no gene match explains 13 bases of the junction. CDR1 and CDR2 are drawn from the germline V gene (reference sequence): SEHNR, FQNEAQ. The cysteine opens and the phenylalanine closes a CDR3 of 14 amino acids. Only the CDR3 part of the read is kept: 42 bases, read in frame from the first base. These data belong to a study of breast tumors, draining lymph nodes, adjacent tissues (dated by TCRdb to 2016 to 2018). With regard to the full study: Breast cancer patients provided tumor, adjacent nontumor tissue and axillary lymph nodes, and the study compared the TCR beta repertoires across these three sources. The study aimed to assess the relationships and possible T-cell exchange between tumor, surrounding tissue and draining lymph node repertoires in human breast cancer. The study at large found these results: Tumors showed preferential V and J gene usage, and their T-cell repertoire diversity fell below that of lymph nodes yet above that of nontumor tissue. Tumor and nontumor tissue repertoires were significantly more similar in luminal-like than in basal-like breast cancer. The data were considered consistent with the idea that most tumor T cells come from the lymph node and then expand in tumor tissue. Rather than being directly demonstrated, the conclusion that tumor T cells originate in lymph nodes was presented as consistent with a hypothesis.

The run used an Illumina HiSeq 2000. TCR beta chain libraries were generated by multiplex PCR amplification. High-throughput sequencing was used to analyze the amplified TCR beta chain products. Starting from the raw public reads, TCRdb applied fastp trimming at Q25, assembled clones with MiXCR and retained in-frame beta chains. Records with the same CDR3 protein are collapsed into one entry carrying the most frequent genes and DNA. The sample table records about 270,000 distinct CDR3 sequences; around 31% of these occur just once. The ten largest clones take up 0.85% to 1.3% of the sample. Material for sequencing was axillary lymph node tissue. Here the chain combines TRBV7-9 and TRBJ1-2, and 7 junction bases match TRBD1. The clonotype comes from a female donor with breast cancer. Some clones in this sample may be carry-over from other donors' samples. The CDR3 is CASRGPGQLMSYTF. The nucleotides read TGTGCCAGCAGGGGACCGGGACAGCTTATGAGCTACACCTTC. Joined to the reference TRBV7-9 and TRBJ1-2 proteins, this CDR3 gives the full variable domain: DTGVSQNPRHKITKRGQNVTFRCDPISEHNRLYWYRQTLGQGPEFLTYFQNEAQLEKSRLLSDRFSAERPKGSFSTLEIQRTEQGDSAMYLCASRGPGQLMSYTFGSGTRLTVV.